Following are 18 T cell receptor beta chains from one sample sequenced in a study of T cell responses to AZD1222 COVID-19 vaccine. Sequencing was performed with immunoSEQ multiplex PCR; in TCRdb, only in-frame clones are kept and a portion is missing. In the table there are more than 100,000 clones, 75% to 90% of which are singletons. Sequenced here: peripheral blood, sampled on day 0 of AZD1222 vaccination. Receptors originate from an adult in good health.

The V gene is TRBV7-9, the J gene TRBJ1-6; D is ambiguous. Trimming cost V 6 bases and J 4 bases, with 10 bases left between them. The CDR3 is 14 residues long. CDR1 SEHNR and CDR2 FQNEAQ come from the germline V gene (reference sequence). The CDR3 sequence: CASRTGTYNSPLHF. As DNA, the CDR3 is TGTGCCAGCAGAACCGGAACTTATAATTCACCCCTCCACTTT. Complete variable domain (other parts from reference TRBV7-9 and TRBJ1-6): DTGVSQNPRHKITKRGQNVTFRCDPISEHNRLYWYRQTLGQGPEFLTYFQNEAQLEKSRLLSDRFSAERPKGSFSTLEIQRTEQGDSAMYLCASRTGTYNSPLHFGNGTRLTVT.

V and J are TRBV5-4 and TRBJ2-4; D is possibly TRBD2 (6 bases). The CDR3 loop spans 14 amino acids. Germline CDR1 and CDR2: SGHNT and YYREEE (reference sequence). V lost 3 bases to trimming and J lost 8 bases, with 15 bases between them. The CDR3 nucleotides read TGTGCCAGCAGCTCGGACTATCGAGAAGACATTCAGTACTTC. Amino acids: CASSSDYREDIQYF. The whole variable domain, filled in from reference TRBV5-4 and TRBJ2-4, reads ETGVTQSPTHLIKTRGQQVTLRCSSQSGHNTVSWYQQALGQGPQFIFQYYREEENGRGNFPPRFSGLQFPNYSSELNVNALELDDSALYLCASSSDYREDIQYFGAGTRLSVL.

The rearrangement joins TRBV6-5 to TRBJ1-5, with a weak D call TRBD1 (5 bases). CDR3 length equals 13 residues. The V gene's germline CDR1 is MNHEY and CDR2 SVGAGI. V dropped 5 bases and J dropped 3 bases, with 8 bases sitting between them. The CDR3 here is CASSQGANQPQHF. The CDR3, as DNA: TGTGCCAGCAGTCAGGGTGCCAATCAGCCCCAGCATTTT.

This clone was found once. The V call is TRBV18, the J call TRBJ2-1; 8 bases map to TRBD2. J gave up 5 bases and V 6 bases, and 9 bases lay outside the gene matches. Germline loops: CDR1 KGHSH, CDR2 LQKENI. The CDR3 extends over 15 amino acids. The CDR3 nucleotides read TGTGCCAGCTCTCCTAAGACTAGCGCAAACAATGAGCAGTTCTTC. Translated: CASSPKTSANNEQFF.

The CDR3 bases are TGTGCCAACATGCTTGACACGAACACTGAAGCTTTCTTT. Protein product: CANMLDTNTEAFF. The chain employs TRBV2 and TRBJ1-1; D gene unclear. The ends were cut back, 10 bases at V and 1 base at J, with 13 bases in the middle. Germline CDR1 reads SNHLY; CDR2 reads FYNNEI. CDR3 length: 13 amino acids.

This chain connects TRBV4-2 to TRBJ1-3, with a tentative D call TRBD1 (6 bases). V gave up 4 bases and J gave up 4 bases, with 17 bases separating them. The germline V gene has CDR1 LGHNA and CDR2 YNFKEQ. The length of the CDR3 is 16 residues. This CDR3 is CASSPNRVLAGNTIYF. As DNA, the CDR3 is TGTGCCAGCAGCCCTAACAGGGTTTTGGCCGGAAACACCATATATTTT.

The chain employs TRBV7-2 and TRBJ2-1; no clear D gene. The germline V gene has CDR1 SGHTA and CDR2 FQGNSA. V lost 1 base and J 12 bases, leaving 10 bases between the germline ends. The CDR3 has 12 residues. The CDR3 sequence: CASSLVGSGQFF. For the CDR3, the DNA is TGTGCCAGCAGCTTAGTCGGGTCGGGGCAGTTCTTC.

The rearrangement joins TRBV11-1 to TRBJ1-1, with 7 positions matching TRBD1. The length of the CDR3 is 12 residues. Per germline, CDR1 SGHAT and CDR2 FQDESV (reference sequence). Germline trimming cut 5 bases from V and 8 bases from J; bases unmatched to any gene: 5. In DNA form, the CDR3 reads TGTGCCAGCAGCCCAGGGGGGCCAGAAGCTTTCTTT. Its protein product is CASSPGGPEAFF. The entire variable domain, with the rest obtained from reference TRBV11-1 and TRBJ1-1, is as follows: EAEVAQSPRYKITEKSQAVAFWCDPISGHATLYWYRQILGQGPELLVQFQDESVVDDSQLPKDRFSAERLKGVDSTLKIQPAELGDSAMYLCASSPGGPEAFFGQGTRLTVV.

Regarding this clone: It is unclear where the CDR3 begins or ends on the DNA, so no DNA is shown, and the CDR3 is as TCRdb lists it. The CDR3 loop is CASSLDPAFTPPLF. The rearrangement links TRBV11-2 to TRBJ1-6. The CDR3 is made up of 14 amino acids, end residues included. Per the germline V gene, CDR1 is SGHAT and CDR2 is FQNNGV.

This chain connects TRBV12-3 or TRBV12-4 to TRBJ2-2; D is ambiguous. V was trimmed by 9 bases and J by 3 bases, leaving 8 bases between them. CDR3 length: 12 amino acids. CDR3 coding DNA: TGTGCCAGTCACGGAGACACCGGGGAGCTGTTTTTT. Residues: CASHGDTGELFF.

The rearrangement joins TRBV4-1 to TRBJ1-6; no definite D call. Trimming stripped 0 bases from V and 0 bases from J, with 9 bases between. The CDR3 extends over 17 amino acids. Germline CDR1 MGHRA, CDR2 YSYEKL. The CDR3 DNA sequence: TGCGCCAGCAGCCAAGATCCCCCCAGCTCCTATAATTCACCCCTCCACTTT. It encodes CASSQDPPSSYNSPLHF.

The chain is built from TRBV6-5 and TRBJ2-5; no reliable D call. V gave up 0 bases and J gave up 4 bases, with 12 bases separating them. Per the germline V gene, CDR1 is MNHEY and CDR2 is SVGAGI. The length of the CDR3 is 15 residues. The chain's CDR3 is CASSYSGDVGETQYF. CDR3 sequence (DNA): TGTGCCAGCAGTTACTCTGGCGACGTTGGAGAGACCCAGTACTTC.

This chain's CDR3 is CASRPQGGNTIYF. The CDR3 DNA is TGCGCCAGCCGCCCTCAGGGTGGAAACACCATATATTTT. The chain uses TRBV10-2 and TRBJ1-3; the D gene is possibly TRBD1 (5 bases). V lost 8 bases to trimming and J lost 3 bases, with 11 bases between them. Per the germline V gene, CDR1 is WSHSY and CDR2 is SAAADI. The CDR3 extends over 13 amino acids.

The genes are TRBV6-2 or TRBV6-3 and TRBJ2-1; weak D call: TRBD2 (5 bases). The V gene lost 6 bases and the J gene lost 9 bases, with 18 bases spanning the gap. This CDR3 comprises 14 residues. The germline CDR1 and CDR2 sequences are MNHEY and SVGEGT. CDR3 sequence: CASSSNLLVVEQFF. The CDR3 bases are TGTGCCAGCAGCTCAAACCTACTAGTGGTTGAGCAGTTCTTC.

The chain combines TRBV21-1 with TRBJ2-3; the DNA was not compared with TRBD1, the D call given in the table. TRBV21-1 is given as a pseudogene. The CDR3 contains 12 residues. In nucleotides, the CDR3 is TGTGCCAGCGAGGGGGTCTCAGATACGCAGTATTTT. It specifies CASEGVSDTQYF.

The genes are TRBV19 and TRBJ2-2, with a weak D call TRBD2 (6 bases). CDR1 is LNHDA and CDR2 is SQIVND in the germline V gene (reference sequence). This CDR3 has 15 residues. Trimming took 7 bases from V and 5 from J, leaving 17 bases between them. DNA for the CDR3: TGTGCCAGTACCCCCGCGGGAACCGTTACCGGGGAGCTGTTTTTT. This encodes CASTPAGTVTGELFF. Full variable domain (remainder filled in from reference TRBV19 and TRBJ2-2): DGGITQSPKYLFRKEGQNVTLSCEQNLNHDAMYWYRQDPGQGLRLIYYSQIVNDFQKGDIAEGYSVSREKKESFPLTVTSAQKNPTAFYLCASTPAGTVTGELFFGEGSRLTVL.

The chain has TRBV3-1 (or the pseudogene TRBV3-2) and TRBJ2-7; D uncertain. The CDR3 is made up of 15 amino acids. Germline CDR1 is LGHDT and CDR2 is YNNKEL (reference sequence). V was cut by 2 bases and J by 2 bases, with 13 bases left in between. CDR3 in amino acids: CASSQRSAAPYEQYF. The DNA for the CDR3 is TGTGCCAGCAGCCAAAGATCGGCAGCCCCCTACGAGCAGTACTTC.

The chain employs TRBV18 and TRBJ1-2; 7 bases agree with TRBD1. From germline, CDR1 is KGHSH and CDR2 LQKENI. With V trimmed by 6 bases and J by 5 bases, 6 bases remained unmatched. The CDR3 sequence is 13 residues long. In DNA, the CDR3 is TGTGCCAGCTCCCTGGACAGGTTATATGGCTACACCTTC. Translating it yields CASSLDRLYGYTF.